This T cell receptor (beta chain) was observed in a study of T-cell reconstitution after alpha-beta-depleted transplantation in children. In this sample, this clonotype turned up a few times. Unique molecular identifiers were incorporated during preparation of the TCRbeta library. One entry per CDR3 protein, called by TCRdb with MiXCR from the PCR reads. In the table there are 250,000 to 350,000 distinct CDR3 sequences, approximately 9.8% of which are singletons. V shed 5 bases and J shed 3 bases, with 20 bases lying between them. The germline CDR1 and CDR2 sequences are MNHEY and SMNVEV (reference sequence). This CDR3 has 17 residues.

This receptor was taken from a human donor who donated a stem cell graft to a child with SCID. This material consisted of PBMCs from the stem cell graft donor, taken from the stem cell graft. V is TRBV27 and J is TRBJ1-5; a weak D match, TRBD1 (5 bases). As DNA, the CDR3 is TGTGCCAGCAGTCCATTCGGGGCCGGACACAACAATCAGCCCCAGCATTTT. It codes for CASSPFGAGHNNQPQHF.